The 31 T cell receptor beta chains below all came from one sample that was sequenced in a study of T-cell memory formation after mild COVID-19. TCRdb re-derived calls from the 5' RACE reads in MiXCR, one entry per CDR3 protein. Seen here are about 200,000 distinct CDR3 sequences, around 9.1% observed once, and the top ten hold 3.5% to 4%. The material sequenced was PBMCs or a T cell subset sorted from them (not recorded which). All receptors derive from a young man who had mild COVID-19 (a few samples of this study predate the infection). Cell type and time point are not known.

This sequence joins TRBV9 and TRBJ1-2, with D uncertain. Germline V lookup: CDR1 SGDLS, CDR2 YYNGEE. V lost 0 bases and J 6 bases, leaving 15 bases between the germline ends. The CDR3 is 15 residues long. Written as DNA, the CDR3 is TGTGCCAGCAGCGTAGATCTGGCCGCTTCGGATGGCTACACCTTC. It translates to CASSVDLAASDGYTF.

This sequence joins TRBV30 and TRBJ1-5; TRBD1 matches at 9 bases. The CDR3 contains 16 residues. Trimming at V came to 7 bases and at J to 2 bases, leaving 12 bases not matched to a gene. The germline gives CDR1 GTSNPN, CDR2 SVGIG (reference sequence). The chain's CDR3 is CAYRDRAPKGNQPQHF. In nucleotides, the CDR3 is TGTGCCTACCGGGACAGGGCGCCGAAGGGCAATCAGCCCCAGCATTTT.

This chain connects TRBV4-3 to TRBJ2-5, with no clear D. The V end lost 0 bases, the J end lost 4 bases, and 9 bases lay between the germline ends. Per germline, CDR1 LGHNA and CDR2 YSLEER. The CDR3 is made up of 14 amino acids. The CDR3, as DNA: TGCGCCAGCAGCCAAGATGCGGCGGCAGAGACCCAGTACTTC. It is translated as CASSQDAAAETQYF.

V is TRBV10-1 and J is TRBJ2-1, with no clear D. Germline CDR1 reads WNHNN; CDR2 reads SYGVQD (reference sequence). There are 13 residues in the CDR3. V lost 1 base, J lost 2 bases, and 3 bases lay in between. The CDR3 sequence is CASSEWAYNEQFF. CDR3 DNA sequence: TGCGCCAGCAGTGAGTGGGCCTACAATGAGCAGTTCTTC.

Ten or more counts support this clonotype. The chain uses TRBV5-1 and TRBJ1-4, with 7 bases aligning to TRBD1. This CDR3 comprises 16 residues. Germline V CDR1 and CDR2: SGHRS, YFSETQ. V was clipped by 4 bases and J by 8 bases; unmatched bases: 14. The CDR3 here is CASSNTIQGSGEKLFF. The CDR3 coding sequence is TGCGCCAGCAGCAACACGATACAGGGGTCGGGGGAAAAACTGTTTTTT. Based on the CDR3 plus reference TRBV5-1 and TRBJ1-4, the full variable domain is KAGVTQTPRYLIKTRGQQVTLSCSPISGHRSVSWYQQTPGQGLQFLFEYFSETQRNKGNFPGRFSGRQFSNSRSEMNVSTLELGDSALYLCASSNTIQGSGEKLFFGSGTQLSVL.

This clonotype was seen more than once but under ten times. The chain employs TRBV7-2 and TRBJ1-6, with a tentative D call TRBD1 (5 bases). Per the germline V gene, CDR1 is SGHTA and CDR2 is FQGNSA. This CDR3 is built from 16 residues. The V end lost 4 bases, the J end lost 9 bases, and 19 bases lay between the germline ends. The CDR3 nucleotides read TGTGCCAGCAGCTCCCGAAGTGGGGCCTACGGTTCACCCCTCCACTTT. Protein product: CASSSRSGAYGSPLHF.

The rearrangement uses TRBV10-3 and TRBJ1-3; D may be TRBD1 (6 bases). Germline assignment: CDR1 ENHRY and CDR2 SYGVKD. This CDR3 is built from 14 residues. The V end was cut by 10 bases, the J end by 0 bases, with 13 bases between. The CDR3 nucleotides are TGTGCCACTATGCAGGGGACCTCTGGAAACACCATATATTTT. It specifies CATMQGTSGNTIYF.

The chain is built from TRBV5-1 and TRBJ2-3; D might be TRBD2 (5 bases). The CDR3 covers 16 residues. V gave up 0 bases and J gave up 0 bases, with 11 bases separating them. CDR1 SGHRS and CDR2 YFSETQ come from the germline V gene. Written as DNA, the CDR3 is TGCGCCAGCAGCTTGGATTGGTCGGGGAGCACAGATACGCAGTATTTT. Its protein is CASSLDWSGSTDTQYF.

There are a few counts of this clonotype. The chain couples TRBV3-1 to TRBJ2-2; no definite D call. This CDR3 region has 14 residues. Germline CDR1 LGHDT, CDR2 YNNKEL (reference sequence). Trimming pared 1 base from V and 7 bases from J, leaving 10 bases between. The CDR3 loop reads CASSQGEFGGELFF. CDR3 coding DNA: TGTGCCAGCAGCCAAGGTGAATTCGGCGGGGAGCTGTTTTTT.

This clonotype was detected ten times or more. The J gene is TRBJ1-1, the V gene TRBV5-1; D unresolved. CDR1 and CDR2 (germline): SGHRS, YFSETQ. The CDR3 runs to 14 residues. Trimming left V 4 bases short and J 5 bases short, with 15 bases between. This CDR3 is CASSLLHGDTEAFF. CDR3 nucleotides: TGCGCCAGCAGCCTACTGCACGGGGATACTGAAGCTTTCTTT.

This clonotype has a handful of counts. The chain couples TRBV5-1 to TRBJ2-3; 7 bases are shared with TRBD2. This CDR3 comprises 18 residues. CDR1 and CDR2 (germline): SGHRS, YFSETQ. Trimming removed 0 bases from V and 2 bases from J; junction bases left unmatched: 12. DNA for the CDR3: TGCGCCAGCAGCTTGGGCCTGCGGGGGAGGACGTTCACAGATACGCAGTATTTT. Protein product: CASSLGLRGRTFTDTQYF.

The rearrangement joins TRBV7-6 to TRBJ2-4; possibly TRBD2 for D (6 bases). Germline CDR1 and CDR2: SGHVS and FNYEAQ. Trimming cost V 5 bases and J 10 bases, with 18 bases left between them. The CDR3 contains 14 residues. The CDR3 region is CASSGNPGAGIQYF. The CDR3 nucleotides are TGTGCCAGCAGCGGCAACCCGGGAGCTGGGATTCAGTACTTC.

This clonotype showed up just a few times. CDR3 sequence: CASSLNRDTNTEAFF. DNA of the CDR3: TGTGCCAGCAGCTTAAACCGGGATACCAACACTGAAGCTTTCTTT. The chain joins TRBV7-3 to TRBJ1-1; D is unresolved. Per germline, CDR1 SGHTA and CDR2 FQGTGA. V shed 1 base and J shed 2 bases, with 11 bases lying between them. The CDR3 has 15 amino acids.

This sequence joins TRBV7-2 and TRBJ2-7; 12 nucleotides align to TRBD2. V shed 5 bases and J 4 bases; nucleotides not matched to a gene: 6. The CDR3 runs 15 residues. Germline CDR1 is SGHTA and CDR2 is FQGNSA. The CDR3: CASSLRLAGVYEQYF. The CDR3 region has the DNA TGTGCCAGCAGCCTACGACTAGCGGGAGTATACGAGCAGTACTTC.

The gene calls are TRBV7-9 and TRBJ2-3, with D maybe TRBD2 (7 bases). V was pared by 7 bases and J by 6 bases, with 17 bases between. Germline CDR1 and CDR2: SEHNR and FQNEAQ (reference sequence). This CDR3 is 14 amino acids long. CDR3 protein: CASTGGTLGDTQYF. CDR3 in DNA: TGTGCCAGCACCGGGGGGACATTAGGGGATACGCAGTATTTT.

V gene TRBV7-2 combines with J gene TRBJ1-2; D remains unclear. V was pared by 5 bases and J by 4 bases, with 11 bases between. In germline, CDR1 is SGHTA, CDR2 FQGNSA. The CDR3 runs 13 residues. The DNA for the CDR3 is TGTGCCAGCAGCCTCAAAGGGAGCTATGGCTACACCTTC. Translation: CASSLKGSYGYTF.

This clonotype is a singleton in its sample. V is TRBV5-1 and J is TRBJ1-3; D not resolved. Germline V gene lookup returns CDR1 SGHRS and CDR2 YFSETQ. CDR3 length: 14 amino acids. The V gene lost 4 bases and the J gene lost 0 bases, with 8 bases spanning the gap. CDR3 coding DNA: TGCGCCAGCAGCACCGTTGGCTCTGGAAACACCATATATTTT. This codes for CASSTVGSGNTIYF.

The chain has TRBV15 and TRBJ2-7, with D possibly being TRBD1 (6 bases). The CDR3 is 14 residues long. The V and J ends lost 0 bases and 3 bases respectively, with 9 bases between them. From germline, CDR1 is LNHNV and CDR2 YYDKDF (reference sequence). In DNA, the CDR3 is TGTGCCACCAGCAGAGAGCGGACAGACTACGAGCAGTACTTC. Translated: CATSRERTDYEQYF. Supplemented by reference TRBV15 and TRBJ2-7, the full variable domain reads DAMVIQNPRYQVTQFGKPVTLSCSQTLNHNVMYWYQQKSSQAPKLLFHYYDKDFNNEADTPDNFQSRRPNTSFCFLDIRSPGLGDTAMYLCATSRERTDYEQYFGPGTRLTVT.

CDR3 sequence reads: CASSFQGGDTEAFF. CDR3 in DNA: TGTGCCAGCAGCTTCCAGGGAGGCGACACTGAAGCTTTCTTT. V usage is TRBV7-9 and J usage is TRBJ1-1, with TRBD1 as a possible D gene (5 bases). The CDR3 is made up of 14 amino acids. V was cut by 3 bases and J by 3 bases, with 11 bases left in between. Germline V gives CDR1 SEHNR, CDR2 FQNEAQ (reference sequence).

J is TRBJ2-5 and V is TRBV12-3 or TRBV12-4, with 8 positions matching TRBD2. Trimming at V came to 3 bases and at J to 2 bases, leaving 5 bases not matched to a gene. This CDR3 contains 15 residues. The CDR3 DNA reads as TGTGCCAGCAGTTTTTCGGGGGGGGAGCAAGAGACCCAGTACTTC. Translation: CASSFSGGEQETQYF.

This clonotype has a handful of counts. This rearrangement joins TRBV20-1 to TRBJ2-5; 8 bases are a match to TRBD2. In germline, CDR1 is DFQATT, CDR2 SNEGSKA (reference sequence). CDR3 size: 14 residues. J gave up 0 bases and V 7 bases, and 7 bases lay outside the gene matches. The CDR3 region is CSGRGARYQETQYF. DNA for the CDR3: TGCAGTGGGCGGGGGGCCCGGTACCAAGAGACCCAGTACTTC.

This clonotype has a handful of counts. The chain recombines TRBV12-5 with TRBJ2-5; 8 bases match TRBD1. CDR1 LGHNT and CDR2 FRNRAP come from the germline V gene. V was pared by 4 bases and J by 5 bases, with 6 bases of the junction left unmatched. This CDR3 has 14 residues. The CDR3 bases are TGTGCTAGTGGTTCGGACAGGGCCTACGAGACCCAGTACTTC. It yields the protein CASGSDRAYETQYF.

The V and J genes are TRBV6-2 or TRBV6-3 and TRBJ1-2; no reliable D call. CDR1 and CDR2 (germline): MNHEY, SVGEGT. V dropped 6 bases and J dropped 5 bases, with 13 bases sitting between them. This CDR3 is 13 amino acids long. This chain's CDR3 is CASRVDPEYGYTF. In DNA, the CDR3 is TGTGCCAGCAGAGTGGACCCCGAATATGGCTACACCTTC.

The genes are TRBV20-1 and TRBJ2-7; 14 bases align to TRBD2. The V and J ends lost 5 bases and 3 bases, in that order; junction bases with no gene match: 0. The CDR3 consists of 13 residues. Germline V gives CDR1 DFQATT, CDR2 SNEGSKA (reference sequence). The CDR3 sequence is CSAGLAGGYEQYF. The CDR3 DNA sequence: TGCAGTGCTGGACTAGCGGGGGGCTACGAGCAGTACTTC.

The chain recombines TRBV5-4 with TRBJ2-3, with D tentatively TRBD1 or TRBD2 (7 bases each). V lost 3 bases, J lost 3 bases, and 11 bases lay in between. This CDR3 spans 14 amino acids. Germline CDR1 SGHNT, CDR2 YYREEE (reference sequence). The CDR3 loop is CASSSRGGTDTQYF. In DNA form, the CDR3 reads TGTGCCAGCAGCTCCAGGGGGGGGACAGATACGCAGTATTTT.

This clonotype was seen only a few times. The J gene is TRBJ1-2, the V gene TRBV6-1; 8 positions agree with TRBD1. This CDR3 comprises 13 residues. Germline CDR1 MNHNS, CDR2 SASEGT. The V segment lost 6 bases and the J segment 8 bases; nucleotides outside the gene matches: 8. The CDR3: CASRVDRGRGYTF. As DNA, the CDR3 is TGTGCCAGCAGAGTTGACAGGGGAAGAGGCTACACCTTC.

The chain joins TRBV10-3 to TRBJ2-5; D perhaps matches TRBD1 (5 bases). Per germline, CDR1 ENHRY and CDR2 SYGVKD. CDR3 length: 13 residues. V gave up 6 bases and J gave up 0 bases, with 8 bases separating them. The CDR3 DNA sequence: TGTGCCATCAGCCGCAGGGACCAAGAGACCCAGTACTTC. This encodes CAISRRDQETQYF.

This clonotype was seen a few times. The gene calls are TRBV6-2 or TRBV6-3 and TRBJ2-7; D unresolved. The CDR3 sequence is 12 residues long. Trimming pared 5 bases from V and 2 bases from J, leaving 7 bases between. Looked up from germline, CDR1 is MNHEY and CDR2 is SVGEGT. As DNA, the CDR3 is TGTGCCAGCAGTGATACAGCCTACGAGCAGTACTTC. Its protein is CASSDTAYEQYF.

This clonotype has just a few counts. The chain carries TRBV2 and TRBJ1-1; D gene uncertain. The CDR3 consists of 13 residues. Germline V gene lookup returns CDR1 SNHLY and CDR2 FYNNEI. V was clipped by 6 bases and J by 6 bases, with 14 bases between them. The CDR3 nucleotides read TGTGCCAGCAGCGAGATCGAGGACTCTGAAGCTTTCTTT. It is translated as CASSEIEDSEAFF.

This clonotype was detected only a few times. This chain connects TRBV18 to TRBJ1-3, with D perhaps TRBD1 (5 bases). The ends were cut back, 1 base at V and 0 bases at J, with 10 bases in the middle. The CDR3 is made up of 16 amino acids. Germline CDR1 reads KGHSH; CDR2 reads LQKENI. Written as DNA, the CDR3 is TGTGCCAGCTCACCACTGGACACCTTCTCTGGAAACACCATATATTTT. Encoded protein: CASSPLDTFSGNTIYF.

This clonotype was observed at least ten times. The J gene is TRBJ1-2, the V gene TRBV5-1; D is unresolved. CDR3 size: 13 residues. Trimming removed 2 bases from V and 8 bases from J, with 13 bases in between. Germline V gene lookup returns CDR1 SGHRS and CDR2 YFSETQ. The CDR3 here is CASSFGPGGGYTF. CDR3 nucleotide sequence: TGCGCCAGCAGCTTTGGACCCGGCGGAGGCTACACCTTC.